The sequence of this TCR beta chain was determined in a study of blood T cell repertoires in COVID-19. Background on the study: Researchers got acute and convalescent COVID-19 samples from the United States, Italy and Spain.

As processed by the authors: By means of reference gene primer amplification, nucleated cell counts were estimated. Some clones are missing from TCRdb's copy, which holds only in-frame ones; the method was immunoSEQ multiplex PCR. The DNA gave D and trimming, while V, J and clone size come from that table. The table records around 63,000 clones, around 80% of them present only once. Germline V gene lookup returns CDR1 SGHVS and CDR2 FNYEAQ. The CDR3 sequence is 18 residues long. V was clipped by 0 bases and J by 2 bases; unmatched bases: 5. The chain uses TRBV7-6 and TRBJ2-3; TRBD2 matches 13 bases. Source material: peripheral blood. The origin of this receptor is a human donor in a cohort sampled during active COVID-19. CDR3 in amino acids: CASSLARTSGRTTDTQYF. DNA of the CDR3: TGTGCCAGCAGCTTAGCTCGGACTAGCGGGAGAACCACAGATACGCAGTATTTT.